This T cell receptor (beta chain) was identified in a study of graft-versus-host responses after intestinal transplantation. Study-wide context: Uniformly, recipients were administered anti-thymocyte globulin induction with subsequent tacrolimus and steroids for approximately 3 years.

Using immunoSEQ multiplex PCR, the repertoire was profiled, and TCRdb retains in-frame clones only, with some absent. This sample has approximately 15,000 clones, with roughly 60% found just once. J was trimmed by 0 bases and V by 2 bases; bases with no gene match: 1. The CDR3 runs to 15 residues. CDR1 is LGHNA, CDR2 YSLEER, per germline. Intraepithelial lymphocytes and lamina propria lymphocytes were released through processing of graft tissue. The chain recombines TRBV4-3 with TRBJ2-7; TRBD1 matches 10 bases. The sample here was ileum tissue, taken 524 days after transplant. The TCR comes from a human patient who received an intestinal transplant, so some T cells may come from the graft donor. CDR3 sequence: CASSQRTGGSYEQYF. The CDR3, as DNA: TGCGCCAGCAGCCAAAGGACAGGGGGCTCCTACGAGCAGTACTTC.